This T cell receptor (beta chain) was profiled in a study of post-analysis software for immune sequencing data. cDNA libraries for TCR beta contained unique molecular identifiers. MiXCR, applied by TCRdb to the PCR reads, yields one record per CDR3 protein. Altogether 750,000 to 950,000 distinct CDR3 sequences are present, about 43% being singletons, with the ten largest covering roughly 4.4%. The receptor was derived from a girl between 5 and 17 years old with multiple sclerosis. Sequenced: blood.

For the CDR3, the DNA is TGTGCCAGCAGCCAAGATCGTAGACTTCGGGAAAAACTGTTTTTT. Amino acid sequence: CASSQDRRLREKLFF. The gene calls are TRBV3-1 and TRBJ1-4, with no clear D. Germline CDR1 reads LGHDT; CDR2 reads YNNKEL (reference sequence). The CDR3 length is 15 residues. V lost 0 bases and J 8 bases, leaving 13 bases between the germline ends.